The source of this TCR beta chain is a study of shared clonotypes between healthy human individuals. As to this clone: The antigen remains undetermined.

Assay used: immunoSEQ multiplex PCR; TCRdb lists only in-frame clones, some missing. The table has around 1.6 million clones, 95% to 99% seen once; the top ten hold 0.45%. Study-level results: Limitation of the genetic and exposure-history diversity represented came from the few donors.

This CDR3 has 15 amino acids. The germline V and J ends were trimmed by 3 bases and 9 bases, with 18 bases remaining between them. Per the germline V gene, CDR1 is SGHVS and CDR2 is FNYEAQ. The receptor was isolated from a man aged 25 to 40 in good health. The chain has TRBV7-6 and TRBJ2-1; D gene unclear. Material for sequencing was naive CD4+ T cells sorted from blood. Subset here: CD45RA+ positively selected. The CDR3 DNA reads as TGTGCCAGCAGCTTCAGGACGGATCCTGCCACTGAGCAGTTCTTC. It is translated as CASSFRTDPATEQFF.